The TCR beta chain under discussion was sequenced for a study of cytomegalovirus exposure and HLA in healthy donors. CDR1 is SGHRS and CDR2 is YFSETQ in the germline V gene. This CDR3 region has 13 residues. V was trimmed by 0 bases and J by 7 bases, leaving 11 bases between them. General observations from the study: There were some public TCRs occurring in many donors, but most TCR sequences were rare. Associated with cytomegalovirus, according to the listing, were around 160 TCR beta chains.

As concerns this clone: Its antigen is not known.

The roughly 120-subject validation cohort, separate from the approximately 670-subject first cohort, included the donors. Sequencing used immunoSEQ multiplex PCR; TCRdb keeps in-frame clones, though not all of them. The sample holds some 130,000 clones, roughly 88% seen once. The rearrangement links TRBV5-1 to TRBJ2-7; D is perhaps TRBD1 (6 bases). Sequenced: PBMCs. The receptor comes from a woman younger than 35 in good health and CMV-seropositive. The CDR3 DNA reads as TGCGCCAGCAGCTTGGAAGGGGGAAGGGAGCAGTACTTC. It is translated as CASSLEGGREQYF. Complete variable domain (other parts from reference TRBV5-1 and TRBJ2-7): KAGVTQTPRYLIKTRGQQVTLSCSPISGHRSVSWYQQTPGQGLQFLFEYFSETQRNKGNFPGRFSGRQFSNSRSEMNVSTLELGDSALYLCASSLEGGREQYFGPGTRLTVT.